One and the same sample provided the 30 T cell receptor beta chains below, sequenced in a study of T-cell reconstitution after alpha-beta-depleted transplantation in children. The TCRbeta library was prepared with unique molecular identifiers. TCRdb re-analysed the PCR reads in MiXCR, keeping a single row per CDR3 protein. The sample carries tens of thousands of distinct CDR3 sequences, roughly 4.9% recorded once. The source was PBMCs, mostly from graft donor cells, collected 180 days after TCRalphabeta/CD19-depleted stem cell transplant. These receptors originate from a boy younger than two who had a stem cell transplant for acute myeloid leukemia, so the T cells may come from the graft donor.

This clonotype was counted at least ten times. In nucleotides, the CDR3 is TGTGCCAACAAACCCGGGACAGGGCCCAACTACGAGCAGTACGTC. Amino acid sequence: CANKPGTGPNYEQYV. The chain joins TRBV21-1 to TRBJ2-7; TRBD1 was called by the table and not checked on the DNA. TRBV21-1 is listed as a pseudogene. The CDR3 is made up of 15 amino acids.

This clonotype has ten or more counts. The rearrangement joins TRBV20-1 to TRBJ1-4; D may be TRBD1 (6 bases). Trimming removed 1 base from V and 12 bases from J, with 15 bases in between. Germline CDR1 is DFQATT and CDR2 is SNEGSKA (reference sequence). The CDR3 loop spans 13 amino acids. The CDR3 spells CSARASPGVELFF. CDR3 DNA: TGCAGTGCTAGAGCCTCTCCAGGGGTGGAACTGTTTTTT.

This clonotype was seen repeatedly, ten times or more. V usage is TRBV18 and J usage is TRBJ2-3; D could derive from TRBD1 or TRBD2 (6 bases each). V shed 1 base and J shed 3 bases, with 14 bases lying between them. Per germline, CDR1 KGHSH and CDR2 LQKENI. The CDR3 has 16 residues. DNA of the CDR3: TGTGCCAGCTCACCACTCGGGGGCCAAAAAACAGATACGCAGTATTTT. It translates to CASSPLGGQKTDTQYF.

The table lists this clonotype with many counts. The J gene is TRBJ2-5, the V gene TRBV20-1; no clear D. Germline V gene sequence: CDR1 DFQATT, CDR2 SNEGSKA (reference sequence). V was cut by 4 bases and J by 0 bases, with 6 bases left in between. The CDR3 consists of 12 residues. The CDR3 bases are TGCAGTGCTATTAATAACCAAGAGACCCAGTACTTC. Amino acid sequence: CSAINNQETQYF.

This chain's CDR3 is CASTGSSVTWGNQPQHF. Here the CDR3 DNA reads TGTGCCAGTACCGGCTCCTCTGTTACCTGGGGCAATCAGCCCCAGCATTTT. The V call is TRBV19, the J call TRBJ1-5; D is uncertain. Trimming left V 7 bases short and J 2 bases short, with 21 bases between. The length of the CDR3 is 17 residues. Per germline, CDR1 LNHDA and CDR2 SQIVND (reference sequence).

This clonotype was found many times. This sequence joins TRBV6-2 or TRBV6-3 and TRBJ2-1; D remains ambiguous. CDR1 is MNHEY and CDR2 is SVGEGT in the germline V gene. This CDR3 has 14 amino acids. Trimming shortened V by 6 bases and J by 1 base, and 10 bases separated the two germline ends. The CDR3 bases are TGTGCCAGCAGCCGCCTCGGATCCTACAATGAGCAGTTCTTC. The encoded protein is CASSRLGSYNEQFF.

This clonotype was recorded at least ten times. This chain joins TRBV18 and TRBJ2-3; unclear D gene. CDR1 is KGHSH and CDR2 is LQKENI in the germline V gene. CDR3 size: 13 residues. Trimming stripped 8 bases from V and 0 bases from J, with 9 bases between. The CDR3 sequence is CASRSGSTDTQYF. The CDR3 DNA sequence: TGTGCCAGCAGGTCTGGGAGCACAGATACGCAGTATTTT.

This clonotype was counted at least ten times. The rearrangement joins TRBV29-1 to TRBJ2-1, with D uncertain. The CDR3 extends over 12 amino acids. Germline V lookup: CDR1 SQVTM, CDR2 ANQGSEA. The V and J ends lost 5 bases and 3 bases respectively, with 8 bases between them. The CDR3 bases are TGCAGCGTTATGACCAGCTACAATGAGCAGTTCTTC. As protein: CSVMTSYNEQFF.

This clonotype was observed many times. The chain employs TRBV7-2 and TRBJ2-7; weak D call: TRBD1 (5 bases). Between the trimmed V and J ends, which lost 5 bases and 2 bases, there was a span of 13 bases. CDR3 length: 14 residues. From germline, CDR1 is SGHTA and CDR2 FQGNSA. The CDR3 sequence is CASSPQGVTYEQYF. CDR3 nucleotides: TGTGCCAGCAGCCCGCAAGGGGTCACCTACGAGCAGTACTTC. Combining the CDR3 with reference TRBV7-2 and TRBJ2-7 gives the whole variable domain GAGVSQSPSNKVTEKGKDVELRCDPISGHTALYWYRQSLGQGLEFLIYFQGNSAPDKSGLPSDRFSAERTGGSVSTLTIQRTQQEDSAVYLCASSPQGVTYEQYFGPGTRLTVT.

This clonotype was counted many times. CDR3 coding DNA: TGCAGCGTACGGACAGGGGAAAACACCGGGGAGCTGTTTTTT. Amino acids: CSVRTGENTGELFF. The rearrangement joins TRBV29-1 to TRBJ2-2; TRBD1 agrees at 9 bases. J lost 2 bases, V lost 6 bases, and 4 bases had no gene match. The germline V gene encodes CDR1 SQVTM and CDR2 ANQGSEA. The CDR3 totals 14 residues.

The sample holds many counts of this clonotype. The V and J genes are TRBV11-3 and TRBJ2-1, with D unresolved. V lost 5 bases, J lost 7 bases, and 18 bases lay in between. The CDR3 is 15 amino acids. Germline CDR1 reads SGHNT; CDR2 reads YENEEA. This CDR3 is CASSPRTSPRNEQFF. The CDR3 DNA reads as TGTGCCAGCAGCCCCCGGACCTCGCCCAGGAATGAGCAGTTCTTC.

This clonotype occurred once. The chain couples TRBV7-9 to TRBJ2-7, with D hard to call. The CDR3 consists of 13 residues. Trimming took off 5 bases at V and 3 bases at J, with 11 bases between the two ends. Germline CDR1 SEHNR, CDR2 FQNEAQ (reference sequence). The CDR3 loop is CASSPPAYYEQYV. Written as DNA, the CDR3 is TGTGCCAGCAGCCCACCAGCATACTACGAGCAGTACGTC.

This clonotype was detected ten times or more. The gene calls are TRBV20-1 and TRBJ2-1, with TRBD2 matching over 12 bases. The germline V gene has CDR1 DFQATT and CDR2 SNEGSKA (reference sequence). The ends lost 5 bases at V and 7 bases at J; junction bases unmatched: 9. CDR3 size: 15 residues. CDR3 region: CSASRLAGAGNEQFF. The CDR3 bases are TGCAGTGCTTCCAGACTAGCGGGGGCTGGGAATGAGCAGTTCTTC.

This clonotype was seen ten or more times. The chain recombines TRBV12-3 or TRBV12-4 with TRBJ1-2; 8 nucleotides line up with TRBD1. The V gene end was trimmed by 6 bases and the J gene end by 5 bases; junction bases not matched to a gene: 5. The CDR3 is made up of 13 amino acids. In DNA form, the CDR3 reads TGTGCCAGCAGACCAACAGGGGGATATGGCTACACCTTC. Its protein product is CASRPTGGYGYTF.

This clonotype was seen ten or more times. J is TRBJ1-2 and V is TRBV7-2; the D gene is possibly TRBD1 (6 bases). Germline CDR1 and CDR2: SGHTA and FQGNSA. Trimming took off 5 bases at V and 6 bases at J, with 19 bases between the two ends. The CDR3 is 15 residues long. The CDR3 DNA reads TGTGCCAGCAGCCCCACGACAGGAAGGGAAGATGGCTACACCTTC. Protein: CASSPTTGREDGYTF.

This clonotype appeared many times. The V gene is TRBV6-5, the J gene TRBJ2-7, with 9 bases lining up with TRBD1. Trimming took 0 bases from V and 8 from J; bases not matched to a gene: 8. The CDR3 runs 15 residues. From germline, CDR1 is MNHEY and CDR2 SVGAGI. CDR3 in amino acids: CASSYSQGAPTKQYV. The CDR3 nucleotides read TGTGCCAGCAGTTACTCACAGGGGGCGCCGACTAAGCAGTACGTC.

This clonotype has at least ten counts. The chain links TRBV5-1 to TRBJ2-1, with D uncertain. The CDR3 runs to 15 residues. V was cut by 4 bases and J by 8 bases, with 19 bases left in between. The germline gives CDR1 SGHRS, CDR2 YFSETQ. The CDR3 bases are TGCGCCAGCAGCCTATACATAAGTCGAGTGGATGAGCAGTTCTTC. The encoded protein is CASSLYISRVDEQFF.

This clonotype was observed many times. The gene calls are TRBV12-3 or TRBV12-4 and TRBJ2-7; no firm D call. The CDR3 has 13 amino acids. V was clipped by 4 bases and J by 3 bases, with 10 bases between them. CDR3 in amino acids: CASSSRAVYEQYF. CDR3 bases: TGTGCCAGCAGTTCCCGGGCCGTCTACGAGCAGTACTTC.

This clonotype has ten or more counts. The V call is TRBV19, the J call TRBJ2-1; 9 bases map to TRBD2. The V and J ends lost 1 base and 5 bases, in that order; junction bases with no gene match: 6. The length of the CDR3 is 16 residues. Germline lookup yields CDR1 LNHDA and CDR2 SQIVND (reference sequence). This chain's CDR3 is CASSIAPLAGNNEQFF. The CDR3 DNA sequence: TGTGCCAGTAGTATAGCCCCACTAGCGGGCAACAATGAGCAGTTCTTC.

In its sample, this clonotype was seen many times. The chain carries TRBV5-1 and TRBJ2-1; TRBD2 aligns across 14 bases. The CDR3 is 16 residues long. The V gene end was trimmed by 4 bases and the J gene end by 4 bases; junction bases not matched to a gene: 4. Germline assignment: CDR1 SGHRS and CDR2 YFSETQ. CDR3 protein: CASSGGLAGDYNEQFF. In DNA, the CDR3 is TGCGCCAGCAGCGGGGGACTAGCGGGGGATTACAATGAGCAGTTCTTC.

This clonotype came up many times. This chain joins TRBV6-5 and TRBJ2-1; no firm D call. This CDR3 is 16 amino acids long. The germline V and J ends were trimmed by 2 bases and 0 bases, with 11 bases remaining between them. The germline V gene encodes CDR1 MNHEY and CDR2 SVGAGI. The CDR3 sequence is CASSYVRLSSYNEQFF. CDR3 DNA sequence: TGTGCCAGCAGTTACGTTCGCTTGAGCTCCTACAATGAGCAGTTCTTC.

This clonotype came up many times. This chain links TRBV13 with TRBJ2-6; perhaps D is TRBD1 or TRBD2 (5 bases each). Trimming cost V 7 bases and J 0 bases, with 7 bases left between them. Germline values: CDR1 PRHDT, CDR2 FYEKMQ (reference sequence). This CDR3 contains 14 residues. The CDR3 sequence: CASKRGSGANVLTF. The CDR3, as DNA: TGTGCCAGCAAGAGGGGCTCTGGGGCCAACGTCCTGACTTTC.

This clonotype has a count of ten or more. The chain uses TRBV20-1 and TRBJ2-2; D possibly matches TRBD1 or TRBD2 (5 bases each). Germline V gene lookup returns CDR1 DFQATT and CDR2 SNEGSKA (reference sequence). The CDR3 is 13 residues long. V was cut by 0 bases and J by 7 bases, with 9 bases left in between. CDR3 region: CSARELGVGELFF. The CDR3 nucleotides are TGCAGTGCTAGAGAACTAGGGGTCGGGGAGCTGTTTTTT.

This clonotype was counted ten times or more. The V gene is TRBV29-1, the J gene TRBJ2-2; 11 nucleotides line up with TRBD2. Germline assignment: CDR1 SQVTM and CDR2 ANQGSEA. The trim removed 7 bases at V and 6 bases at J, leaving 25 bases unmatched. The CDR3 is made up of 20 amino acids. The CDR3 coding sequence is TGCAGCGCCACACAGGGGGCGACTTTGGTAGCGGGGGGGACGGCCGGGGAGCTGTTTTTT. Translated: CSATQGATLVAGGTAGELFF.

This clonotype was recorded many times. The genes are TRBV24-1 and TRBJ2-1; unclear D gene. The V end lost 5 bases, the J end lost 6 bases, and 13 bases lay between the germline ends. Germline CDR1 and CDR2: KGHDR and SFDVKD. The CDR3 sequence is 14 residues long. The CDR3 bases are TGTGCCACCAGTGGACCGAACTTACTCAATGAGCAGTTCTTC. Encoded protein: CATSGPNLLNEQFF.

In this sample, this clonotype turned up many times. The chain couples TRBV20-1 to TRBJ2-5, with 14 positions matching TRBD2. Per germline, CDR1 DFQATT and CDR2 SNEGSKA (reference sequence). The CDR3 loop spans 15 amino acids. The trim removed 7 bases at V and 1 base at J, leaving 5 bases unmatched. CDR3: CSGTSGGPFQETQYF. DNA of the CDR3: TGCAGTGGGACTAGCGGGGGGCCTTTCCAAGAGACCCAGTACTTC.

This clonotype was counted ten times or more. V is TRBV6-5 and J is TRBJ2-1; TRBD1 matches 9 bases. The ends lost 5 bases at V and 4 bases at J; junction bases unmatched: 6. Germline V gene sequence: CDR1 MNHEY, CDR2 SVGAGI. This CDR3 has 15 amino acids. In nucleotides, the CDR3 is TGTGCCAGCAGTATGGACAGGGGCCAATACAATGAGCAGTTCTTC. Its protein is CASSMDRGQYNEQFF.

This clonotype was detected ten times or more. The chain employs TRBV5-1 and TRBJ2-4, with D unclear. This CDR3 spans 14 amino acids. Germline V gene lookup returns CDR1 SGHRS and CDR2 YFSETQ. V lost 3 bases and J lost 0, with 7 bases in between. This chain's CDR3 is CASSWAPAKNIQYF. The CDR3, as DNA: TGCGCCAGCAGCTGGGCCCCAGCCAAAAACATTCAGTACTTC.

This clonotype was counted many times. V gene TRBV6-2 or TRBV6-3 combines with J gene TRBJ1-1; D is unresolved. Deletions cut 5 bases from V and 4 bases from J, with 11 bases between. The CDR3 has 13 residues. Germline V gene sequence: CDR1 MNHEY, CDR2 SVGEGT. The CDR3 nucleotides are TGTGCCAGCAGTGGTTGGGTCTCCACTGAAGCTTTCTTT. Translating gives CASSGWVSTEAFF.

This clonotype was recorded at least ten times. The genes are TRBV12-3 or TRBV12-4 and TRBJ1-4; no definite D call. V was pared by 3 bases and J by 8 bases, with 10 bases between. The CDR3 sequence is 13 residues long. The CDR3 nucleotides read TGTGCCAGCAGTTTTAACAATCAAGAAAAACTGTTTTTT. Its translation is CASSFNNQEKLFF.